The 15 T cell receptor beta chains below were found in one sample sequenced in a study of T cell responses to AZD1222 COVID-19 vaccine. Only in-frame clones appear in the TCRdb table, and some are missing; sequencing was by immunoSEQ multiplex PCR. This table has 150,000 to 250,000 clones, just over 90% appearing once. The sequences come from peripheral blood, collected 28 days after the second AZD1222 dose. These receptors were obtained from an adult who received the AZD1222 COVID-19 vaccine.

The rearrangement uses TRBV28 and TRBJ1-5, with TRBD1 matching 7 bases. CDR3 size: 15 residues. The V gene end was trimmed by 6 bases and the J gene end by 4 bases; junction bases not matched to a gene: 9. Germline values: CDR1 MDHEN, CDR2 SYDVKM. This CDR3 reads CASSEVGGANQPQHF. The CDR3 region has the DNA TGTGCCAGCAGCGAAGTAGGGGGCGCGAATCAGCCCCAGCATTTT. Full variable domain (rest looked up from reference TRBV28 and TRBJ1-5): DVKVTQSSRYLVKRTGEKVFLECVQDMDHENMFWYRQDPGLGLRLIYFSYDVKMKEKGDIPEGYSVSREKKERFSLILESASTNQTSMYLCASSEVGGANQPQHFGDGTRLSIL.

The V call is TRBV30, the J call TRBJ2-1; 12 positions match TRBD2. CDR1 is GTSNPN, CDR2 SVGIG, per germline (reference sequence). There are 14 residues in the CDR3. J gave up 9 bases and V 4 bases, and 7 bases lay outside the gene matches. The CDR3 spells CAWNGLAGGGEQFF. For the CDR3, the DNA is TGTGCCTGGAATGGGCTAGCGGGAGGGGGTGAGCAGTTCTTC.

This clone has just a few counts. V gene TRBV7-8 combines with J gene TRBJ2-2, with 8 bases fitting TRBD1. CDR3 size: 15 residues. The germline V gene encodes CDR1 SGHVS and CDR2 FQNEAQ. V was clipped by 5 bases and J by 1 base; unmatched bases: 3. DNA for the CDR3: TGTGCCAGCAGCGACAGGGGAGAGAACACCGGGGAGCTGTTTTTT. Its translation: CASSDRGENTGELFF.

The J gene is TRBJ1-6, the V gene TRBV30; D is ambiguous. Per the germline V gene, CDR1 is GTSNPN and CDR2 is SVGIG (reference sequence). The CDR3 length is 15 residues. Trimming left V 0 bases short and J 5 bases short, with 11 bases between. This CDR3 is CAWSVLSADNSPLHF. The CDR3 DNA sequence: TGTGCCTGGAGTGTACTCTCGGCAGATAATTCACCCCTCCACTTT.

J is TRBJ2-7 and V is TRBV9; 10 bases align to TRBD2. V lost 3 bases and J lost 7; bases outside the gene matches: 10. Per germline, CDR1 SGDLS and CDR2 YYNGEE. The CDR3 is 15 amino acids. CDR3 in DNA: TGTGCCAGCAGCGCCGCGGGTAGCGGGAGGTTAGAGCAGTACTTC. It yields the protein CASSAAGSGRLEQYF.

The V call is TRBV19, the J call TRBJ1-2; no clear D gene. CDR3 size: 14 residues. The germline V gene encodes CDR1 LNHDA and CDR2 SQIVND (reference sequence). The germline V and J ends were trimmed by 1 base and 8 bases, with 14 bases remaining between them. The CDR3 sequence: CASSIALAGRGYTF. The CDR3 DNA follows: TGTGCCAGTAGTATAGCTTTAGCGGGCCGGGGCTACACCTTC.

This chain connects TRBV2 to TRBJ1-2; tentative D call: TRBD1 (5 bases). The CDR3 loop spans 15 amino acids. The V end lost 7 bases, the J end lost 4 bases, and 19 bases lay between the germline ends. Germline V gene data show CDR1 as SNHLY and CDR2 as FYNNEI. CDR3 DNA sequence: TGTGCCAGCAACCCAATGTTGGGGGAGCTCTATGGCTACACCTTC. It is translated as CASNPMLGELYGYTF.

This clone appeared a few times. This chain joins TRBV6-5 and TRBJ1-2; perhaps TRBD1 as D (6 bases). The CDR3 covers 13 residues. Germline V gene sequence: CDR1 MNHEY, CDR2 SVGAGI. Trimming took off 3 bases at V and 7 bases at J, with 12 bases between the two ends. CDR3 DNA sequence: TGTGCCAGCAGTTATATTGGGGGGGCTGGCTACACCTTC. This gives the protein CASSYIGGAGYTF.

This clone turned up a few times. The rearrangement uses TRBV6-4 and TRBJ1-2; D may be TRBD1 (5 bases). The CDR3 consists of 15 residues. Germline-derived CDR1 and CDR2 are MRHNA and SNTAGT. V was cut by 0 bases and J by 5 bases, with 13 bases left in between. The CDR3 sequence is CASSDSSTGRYGYTF. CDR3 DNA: TGTGCCAGCAGTGACTCGAGTACGGGACGTTATGGCTACACCTTC.

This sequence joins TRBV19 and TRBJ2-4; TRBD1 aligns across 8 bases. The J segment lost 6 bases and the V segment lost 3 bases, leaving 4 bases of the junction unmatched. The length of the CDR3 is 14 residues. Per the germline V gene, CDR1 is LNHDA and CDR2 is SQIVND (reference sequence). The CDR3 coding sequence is TGTGCCAGTAGTATTGTAACAGGGGGAAACATTCAGTACTTC. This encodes CASSIVTGGNIQYF.

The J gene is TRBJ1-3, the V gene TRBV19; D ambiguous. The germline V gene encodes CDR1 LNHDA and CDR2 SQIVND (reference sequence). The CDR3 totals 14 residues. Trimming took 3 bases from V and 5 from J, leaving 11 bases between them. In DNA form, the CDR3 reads TGTGCCAGTAGTATGCGAGGAAACAGAAACACCATATATTTT. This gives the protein CASSMRGNRNTIYF.

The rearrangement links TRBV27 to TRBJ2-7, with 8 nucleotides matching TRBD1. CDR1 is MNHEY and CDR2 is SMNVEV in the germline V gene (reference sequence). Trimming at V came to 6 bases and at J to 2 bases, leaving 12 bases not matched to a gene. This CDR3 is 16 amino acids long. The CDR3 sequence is CASSRKGTGIAYEQYF. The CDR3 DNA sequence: TGTGCCAGCAGCCGAAAAGGGACAGGTATAGCCTACGAGCAGTACTTC.

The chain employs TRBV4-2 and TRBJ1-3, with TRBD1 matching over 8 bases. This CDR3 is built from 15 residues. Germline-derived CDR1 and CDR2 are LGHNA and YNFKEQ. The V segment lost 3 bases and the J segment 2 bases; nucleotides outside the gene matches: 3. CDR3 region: CASSHSQGAGNTIYF. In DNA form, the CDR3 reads TGTGCCAGCAGCCACTCACAGGGGGCTGGAAACACCATATATTTT.

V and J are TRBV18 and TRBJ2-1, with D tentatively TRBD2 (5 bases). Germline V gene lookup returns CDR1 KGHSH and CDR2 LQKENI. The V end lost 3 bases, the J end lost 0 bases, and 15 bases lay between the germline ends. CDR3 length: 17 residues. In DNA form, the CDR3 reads TGTGCCAGCTCACCCCGCACCGGGATTAGCTCCTACAATGAGCAGTTCTTC. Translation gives CASSPRTGISSYNEQFF.

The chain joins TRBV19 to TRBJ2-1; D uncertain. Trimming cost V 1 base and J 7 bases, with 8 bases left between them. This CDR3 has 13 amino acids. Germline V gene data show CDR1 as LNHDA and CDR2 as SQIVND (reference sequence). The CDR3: CASSIVERNEQFF. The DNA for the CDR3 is TGTGCCAGTAGTATAGTAGAAAGGAATGAGCAGTTCTTC.